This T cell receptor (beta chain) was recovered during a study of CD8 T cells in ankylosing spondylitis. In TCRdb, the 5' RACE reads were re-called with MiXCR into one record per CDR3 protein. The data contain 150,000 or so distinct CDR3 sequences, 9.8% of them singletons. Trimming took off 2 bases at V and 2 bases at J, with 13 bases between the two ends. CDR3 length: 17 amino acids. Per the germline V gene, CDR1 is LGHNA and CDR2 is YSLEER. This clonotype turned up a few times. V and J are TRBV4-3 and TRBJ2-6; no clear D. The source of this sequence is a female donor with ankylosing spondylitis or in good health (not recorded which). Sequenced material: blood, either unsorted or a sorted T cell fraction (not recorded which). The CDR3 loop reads CASSQMFGTPGANVLTF. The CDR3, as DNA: TGCGCCAGCAGCCAAATGTTCGGCACGCCTGGGGCCAACGTCCTGACTTTC.